The 4 T cell receptor beta chains reported below all come from one sample, sequenced in a study of radiation and T cells in renal cell carcinoma. Libraries were prepared by immunoSEQ multiplex PCR; TCRdb keeps only in-frame clonotypes and omits some of them. The top ten clones hold approximately 24% of a sample with 70,000 to 80,000 clones, 65% to 90% of them seen once. Regarding time point: blood 2 weeks post-SBRT. Treatment denoted: 15 Gy SBRT to primary tumor, nephrectomy 4 weeks later. The sample here was blood, taken from a patient whose treatment included radiotherapy and nephrectomy. The origin of the receptors is a woman in her fifties or sixties with renal cell carcinoma.

The V call is TRBV6-1, the J call TRBJ1-3, with TRBD1 as a possible D gene (6 bases). The CDR3 has 15 residues. Germline assignment: CDR1 MNHNS and CDR2 SASEGT. Deletions cut 6 bases from V and 2 bases from J, with 14 bases between. The CDR3 DNA follows: TGTGCCAGCAGCACTAACAGGGTTGCTGGAAACACCATATATTTT. This translates into CASSTNRVAGNTIYF.

The CDR3 here is CASSRGKSSYNSPLHF. CDR3 DNA sequence: TGTGCCAGCAGCCGTGGAAAAAGCTCCTATAATTCACCCCTCCACTTT. The J gene is TRBJ1-6, the V gene TRBV14; D not certain. Germline V lookup: CDR1 SGHDN, CDR2 FVKESK. Trimming cost V 4 bases and J 0 bases, with 10 bases left between them. The CDR3 has 16 amino acids. The whole variable domain, remainder taken from reference TRBV14 and TRBJ1-6, is EAGVTQFPSHSVIEKGQTVTLRCDPISGHDNLYWYRRVMGKEIKFLLHFVKESKQDESGMPNNRFLAERTGGTYSTLKVQPAELEDSGVYFCASSRGKSSYNSPLHFGNGTRLTVT.

This clone appeared once. The genes are TRBV5-1 and TRBJ2-3, with D tentatively TRBD2 (6 bases). The germline CDR1 and CDR2 sequences are SGHRS and YFSETQ. This CDR3 region has 15 residues. V was clipped by 2 bases and J by 2 bases, with 12 bases between them. CDR3 residues: CASSLSGTHTDTQYF. CDR3 DNA: TGCGCCAGCAGCTTATCCGGGACTCACACAGATACGCAGTATTTT.

The chain carries TRBV7-2 and TRBJ2-7; 10 nucleotides line up with TRBD2. The J segment lost 6 bases and the V segment lost 5 bases, leaving 7 bases of the junction unmatched. Germline-derived CDR1 and CDR2 are SGHTA and FQGNSA. This CDR3 spans 14 amino acids. Written as DNA, the CDR3 is TGTGCCAGCAGCCCAAGCGGGAGGGCCCTCGAGCAGTACTTC. Its protein product is CASSPSGRALEQYF.